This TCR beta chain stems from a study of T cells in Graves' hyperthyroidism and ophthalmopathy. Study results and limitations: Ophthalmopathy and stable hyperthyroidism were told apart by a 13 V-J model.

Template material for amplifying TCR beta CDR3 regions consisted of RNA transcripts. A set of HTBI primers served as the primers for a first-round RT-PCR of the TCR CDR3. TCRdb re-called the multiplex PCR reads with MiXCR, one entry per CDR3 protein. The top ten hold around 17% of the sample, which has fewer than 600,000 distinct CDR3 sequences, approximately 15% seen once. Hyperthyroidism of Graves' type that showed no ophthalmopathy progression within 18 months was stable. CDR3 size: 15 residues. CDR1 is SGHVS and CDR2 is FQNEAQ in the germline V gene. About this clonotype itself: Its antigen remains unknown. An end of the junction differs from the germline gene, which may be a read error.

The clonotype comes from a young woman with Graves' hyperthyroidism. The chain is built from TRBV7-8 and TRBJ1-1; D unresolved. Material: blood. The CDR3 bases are TGTACCAGCAGCTTAGACCTCGGCCCGAACACTGAAGCTTTCTTT. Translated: CTSSLDLGPNTEAFF.